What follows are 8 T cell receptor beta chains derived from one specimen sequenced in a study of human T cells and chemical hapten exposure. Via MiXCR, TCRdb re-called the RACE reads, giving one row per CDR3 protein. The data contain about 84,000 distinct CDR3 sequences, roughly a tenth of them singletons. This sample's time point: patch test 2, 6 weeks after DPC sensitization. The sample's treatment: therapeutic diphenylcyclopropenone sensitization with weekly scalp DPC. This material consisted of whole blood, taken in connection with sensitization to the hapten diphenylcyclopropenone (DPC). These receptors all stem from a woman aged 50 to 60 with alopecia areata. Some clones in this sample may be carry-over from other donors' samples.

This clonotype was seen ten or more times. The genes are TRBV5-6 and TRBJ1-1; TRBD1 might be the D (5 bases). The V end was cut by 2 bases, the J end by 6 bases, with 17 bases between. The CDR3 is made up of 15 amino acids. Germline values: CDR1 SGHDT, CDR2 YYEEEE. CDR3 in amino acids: CASSLLQAPGAEAFF. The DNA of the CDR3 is TGTGCCAGCAGCTTACTCCAGGCTCCGGGGGCTGAAGCTTTCTTT.

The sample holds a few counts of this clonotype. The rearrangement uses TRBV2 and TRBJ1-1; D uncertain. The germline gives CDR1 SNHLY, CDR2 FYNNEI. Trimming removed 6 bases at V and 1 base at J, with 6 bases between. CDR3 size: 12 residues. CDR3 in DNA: TGTGCCAGCAGGATCAGGAACACTGAAGCTTTCTTT. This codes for CASRIRNTEAFF.

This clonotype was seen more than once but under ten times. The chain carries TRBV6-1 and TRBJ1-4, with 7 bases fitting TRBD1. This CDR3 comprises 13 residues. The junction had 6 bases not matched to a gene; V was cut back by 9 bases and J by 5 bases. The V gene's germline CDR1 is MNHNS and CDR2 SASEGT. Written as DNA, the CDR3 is TGTGCCAGTGGACAGGCGATAAATGAAAAACTGTTTTTT. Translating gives CASGQAINEKLFF.

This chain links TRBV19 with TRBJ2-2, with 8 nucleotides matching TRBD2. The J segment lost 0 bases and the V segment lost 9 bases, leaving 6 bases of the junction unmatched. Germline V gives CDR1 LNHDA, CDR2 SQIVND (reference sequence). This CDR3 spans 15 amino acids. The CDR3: CASLLTSANTGELFF. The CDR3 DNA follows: TGTGCCAGCCTACTGACTAGCGCGAACACCGGGGAGCTGTTTTTT.

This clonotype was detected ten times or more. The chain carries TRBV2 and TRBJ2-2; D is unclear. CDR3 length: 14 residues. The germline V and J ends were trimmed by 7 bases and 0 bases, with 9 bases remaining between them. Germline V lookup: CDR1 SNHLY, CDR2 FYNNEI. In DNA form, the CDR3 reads TGTGCCAGCACCCTCACACCGAACACCGGGGAGCTGTTTTTT. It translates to CASTLTPNTGELFF.

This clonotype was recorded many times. The CDR3 DNA is TGTGCCAGCAGTTTATCTGAGGGCGGGTGGTATGGCTACACCTTC. It translates to CASSLSEGGWYGYTF. This chain connects TRBV27 to TRBJ1-2; no clear D gene. V was pared by 0 bases and J by 5 bases, with 13 bases between. Germline lookup yields CDR1 MNHEY and CDR2 SMNVEV (reference sequence). CDR3 length: 15 residues.

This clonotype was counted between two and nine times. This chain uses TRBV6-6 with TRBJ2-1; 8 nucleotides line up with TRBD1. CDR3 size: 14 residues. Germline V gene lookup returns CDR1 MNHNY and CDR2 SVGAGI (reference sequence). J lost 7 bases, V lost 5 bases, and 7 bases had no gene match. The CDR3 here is CASSVAQGANEQFF. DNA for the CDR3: TGTGCCAGCAGTGTGGCGCAGGGGGCGAATGAGCAGTTCTTC.

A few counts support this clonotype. The CDR3 loop is CASSLSGGGGTGELFF. The DNA of the CDR3 is TGTGCCAGCAGTTTATCCGGGGGAGGCGGCACCGGGGAGCTGTTTTTT. J is TRBJ2-2 and V is TRBV12-3 or TRBV12-4; D might be TRBD2 (6 bases). The V end lost 2 bases, the J end lost 4 bases, and 14 bases lay between the germline ends. CDR3 size: 16 residues.